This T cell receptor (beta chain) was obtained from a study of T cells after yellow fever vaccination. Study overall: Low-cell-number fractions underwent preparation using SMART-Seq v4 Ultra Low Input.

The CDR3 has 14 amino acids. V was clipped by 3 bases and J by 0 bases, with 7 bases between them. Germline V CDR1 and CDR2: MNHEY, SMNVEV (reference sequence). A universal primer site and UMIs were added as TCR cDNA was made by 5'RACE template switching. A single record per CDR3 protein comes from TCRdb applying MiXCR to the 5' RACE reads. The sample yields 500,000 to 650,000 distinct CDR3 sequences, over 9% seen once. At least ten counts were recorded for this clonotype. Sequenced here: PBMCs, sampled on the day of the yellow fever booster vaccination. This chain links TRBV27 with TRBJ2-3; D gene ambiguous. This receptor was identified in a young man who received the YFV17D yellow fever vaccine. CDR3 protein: CASSFSSSTDTQYF. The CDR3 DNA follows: TGTGCCAGCAGTTTCAGCTCTAGCACAGATACGCAGTATTTT.